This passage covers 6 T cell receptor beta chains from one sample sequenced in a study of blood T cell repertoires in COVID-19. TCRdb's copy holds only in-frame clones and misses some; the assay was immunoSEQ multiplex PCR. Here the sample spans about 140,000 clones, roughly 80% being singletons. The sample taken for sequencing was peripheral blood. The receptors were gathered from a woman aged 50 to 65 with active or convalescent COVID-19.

For the CDR3, the DNA is TGTGCCAGTAGTATTGGGGCACAAGGATGGGAGGGCTATGGCTACACCTTC. It codes for CASSIGAQGWEGYGYTF. The chain carries TRBV19 and TRBJ1-2; possibly TRBD1 for D (5 bases). Trimming removed 3 bases at V and 4 bases at J, with 21 bases between. CDR1 and CDR2 from the germline V gene are LNHDA and SQIVND (reference sequence). The CDR3 spans 17 residues. Drawing the rest from reference TRBV19 and TRBJ1-2, the complete variable domain is DGGITQSPKYLFRKEGQNVTLSCEQNLNHDAMYWYRQDPGQGLRLIYYSQIVNDFQKGDIAEGYSVSREKKESFPLTVTSAQKNPTAFYLCASSIGAQGWEGYGYTFGSGTRLTVV.

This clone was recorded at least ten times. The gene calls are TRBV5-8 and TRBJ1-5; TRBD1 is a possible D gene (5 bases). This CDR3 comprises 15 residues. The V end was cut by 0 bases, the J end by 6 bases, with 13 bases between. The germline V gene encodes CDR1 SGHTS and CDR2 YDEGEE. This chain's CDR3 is CASSLGRRDGQPQHF. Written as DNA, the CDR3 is TGTGCCAGCAGCTTGGGGCGGCGGGACGGTCAGCCCCAGCATTTT.

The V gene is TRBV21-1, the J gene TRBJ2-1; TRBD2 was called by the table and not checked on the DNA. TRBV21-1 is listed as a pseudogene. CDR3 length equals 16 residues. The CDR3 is CASSKSRLAGDNEQFF. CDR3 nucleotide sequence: TGTGCCAGCAGCAAATCCCGACTAGCGGGGGACAATGAGCAGTTCTTC.

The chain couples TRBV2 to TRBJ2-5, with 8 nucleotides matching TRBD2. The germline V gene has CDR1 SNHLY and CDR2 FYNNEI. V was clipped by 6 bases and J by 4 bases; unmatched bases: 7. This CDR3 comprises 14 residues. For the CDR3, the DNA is TGTGCCAGCAGCCGTACTAGCGGCGCAGAGACCCAGTACTTC. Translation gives CASSRTSGAETQYF. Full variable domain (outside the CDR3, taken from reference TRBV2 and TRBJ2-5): EPEVTQTPSHQVTQMGQEVILRCVPISNHLYFYWYRQILGQKVEFLVSFYNNEISEKSEIFDDQFSVERPDGSNFTLKIRSTKLEDSAMYFCASSRTSGAETQYFGPGTRLLVL.

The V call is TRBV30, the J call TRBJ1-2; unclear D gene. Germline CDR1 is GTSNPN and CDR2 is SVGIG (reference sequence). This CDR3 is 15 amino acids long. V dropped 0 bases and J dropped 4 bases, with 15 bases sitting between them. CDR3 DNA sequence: TGTGCCTGGAGTGTCCCCCTCCGCCCGGGCTATGGCTACACCTTC. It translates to CAWSVPLRPGYGYTF.

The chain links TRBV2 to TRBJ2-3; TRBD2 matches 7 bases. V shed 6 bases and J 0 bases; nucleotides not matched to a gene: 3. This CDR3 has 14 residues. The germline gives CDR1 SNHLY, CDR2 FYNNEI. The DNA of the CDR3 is TGTGCCAGCAGCCACGGGGGGAGCACAGATACGCAGTATTTT. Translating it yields CASSHGGSTDTQYF. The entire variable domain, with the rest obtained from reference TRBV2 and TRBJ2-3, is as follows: EPEVTQTPSHQVTQMGQEVILRCVPISNHLYFYWYRQILGQKVEFLVSFYNNEISEKSEIFDDQFSVERPDGSNFTLKIRSTKLEDSAMYFCASSHGGSTDTQYFGPGTRLTVL.